This note documents a single TCR beta chain sequence. The method was immunoSEQ multiplex PCR; TCRdb's version includes in-frame clones alone and lacks a portion of them. The data contain about 150,000 clones, 84% of them seen just once; the ten biggest clones take up roughly 34%. These data come from a study of blood T cell repertoires in COVID-19. As for the study in general: From T cells, B-cell-depleted T cells, or PBMCs came the material, which was cDNA or gDNA.

CDR1 and CDR2 from the germline V gene are SEHNR and FQNEAQ (reference sequence). Unmatched junction bases numbered 3, after V lost 1 base and J lost 4 bases. There are 14 residues in the CDR3. The clonotype was recovered from a human donor in a cohort sampled during active COVID-19. This chain uses TRBV7-9 with TRBJ1-2, with 7 bases identical to TRBD1. Sequenced material: peripheral blood. CDR3 nucleotides: TGTGCCAGCAGCTTAGGAGGGGGCCGCTATGGCTACACCTTC. As protein: CASSLGGGRYGYTF. Together with reference TRBV7-9 and TRBJ1-2, the CDR3 gives the full variable domain: DTGVSQNPRHKITKRGQNVTFRCDPISEHNRLYWYRQTLGQGPEFLTYFQNEAQLEKSRLLSDRFSAERPKGSFSTLEIQRTEQGDSAMYLCASSLGGGRYGYTFGSGTRLTVV.